These 26 T cell receptor beta chains came from one sample sequenced in a study of beta chain features in type 1 diabetes. No antigen has been identified for these receptors. Of the isolated RNA, all was reverse transcribed, and so the sequenced material was expressed TCRB transcripts. The repertoire was sequenced with immunoSEQ multiplex PCR; TCRdb's copy has only in-frame clones and lacks some. The table has some 640,000 clones, around an eighth seen once. The study, taken as a whole, reports: Shorter TCRB CDR3s, moderately but significantly so, marked every one of the four CD4+ subsets in Type 1 diabetes patients.

The source material was naive CD4+ T cells from blood. The receptors were gathered from a man younger than 30 with type 1 diabetes.

The V call is TRBV2, the J call TRBJ2-7; 11 positions agree with TRBD2. Germline loops: CDR1 SNHLY, CDR2 FYNNEI. This CDR3 spans 15 amino acids. Losses at the gene ends were 6 bases for V and 6 bases for J; bases not matched to a gene: 10. DNA for the CDR3: TGTGCCAGCAGGGTCCAACTAGCGGGAGTCCCCGAGCAGTACTTC. Its protein is CASRVQLAGVPEQYF.

The chain employs TRBV11-2 and TRBJ1-1; D is uncertain. The germline V and J ends were trimmed by 5 bases and 1 base, with 14 bases remaining between them. Germline V gives CDR1 SGHAT, CDR2 FQNNGV. The length of the CDR3 is 15 residues. The CDR3 here is CASSPEGTANTEAFF. The CDR3, as DNA: TGTGCCAGCAGCCCAGAGGGCACTGCGAACACTGAAGCTTTCTTT.

The rearrangement links TRBV4-1 to TRBJ2-5, with D tentatively TRBD2 (5 bases). The germline V gene has CDR1 MGHRA and CDR2 YSYEKL. The CDR3 spans 15 residues. V lost 0 bases and J lost 1, with 9 bases in between. CDR3 region: CASSQEPSGQETQYF. DNA of the CDR3: TGCGCCAGCAGCCAAGAACCGAGCGGCCAAGAGACCCAGTACTTC.

The rearrangement links TRBV4-3 to TRBJ1-2; D is perhaps TRBD1 (5 bases). The length of the CDR3 is 17 residues. Trimming stripped 0 bases from V and 2 bases from J, with 16 bases between. Germline assignment: CDR1 LGHNA and CDR2 YSLEER. The CDR3 here is CASSQDLGTAENYGYTF. The DNA of the CDR3 is TGCGCCAGCAGCCAAGATCTCGGGACGGCCGAGAACTATGGCTACACCTTC.

V usage is TRBV20-1 and J usage is TRBJ2-3; D assignment may be TRBD1 or TRBD2 (5 bases each). This CDR3 comprises 11 residues. The germline V gene encodes CDR1 DFQATT and CDR2 SNEGSKA (reference sequence). The V end lost 8 bases, the J end lost 6 bases, and 12 bases lay between the germline ends. DNA for the CDR3: TGCAGTACCCAGGGAGACGATACGCAGTATTTT. Protein: CSTQGDDTQYF.

In its sample, this clone was seen a few times. The chain is built from TRBV29-1 and TRBJ1-1; 11 positions match TRBD1. Trimming took 5 bases from V and 4 from J; bases not matched to a gene: 6. The CDR3 contains 14 residues. CDR1 is SQVTM and CDR2 is ANQGSEA in the germline V gene. As DNA, the CDR3 is TGCAGCGTTCCCCGGACAGGGGGCTTCACTGAAGCTTTCTTT. It codes for CSVPRTGGFTEAFF.

The chain joins TRBV6-6 to TRBJ1-2, with TRBD1 matching 7 bases. V lost 8 bases and J lost 1; bases outside the gene matches: 10. This CDR3 has 15 residues. Germline CDR1 and CDR2: MNHNY and SVGAGI (reference sequence). The CDR3 protein is CASPTGRGDNYGYTF. CDR3 DNA: TGTGCCAGCCCTACGGGCAGGGGGGATAACTATGGCTACACCTTC.

This clone has just a few counts. This chain connects TRBV7-9 to TRBJ1-6; 10 bases map to TRBD1. V gave up 5 bases and J gave up 8 bases; unmatched junction bases: 0. CDR1 SEHNR and CDR2 FQNEAQ come from the germline V gene (reference sequence). The CDR3 loop spans 13 amino acids. CDR3 sequence reads: CASSGTGDSPLHF. As DNA, the CDR3 is TGTGCCAGCAGCGGGACAGGGGATTCACCCCTCCACTTT.

The chain has TRBV7-3 and TRBJ2-7, with TRBD1 as a possible D gene (6 bases). This CDR3 contains 13 residues. Trimming shortened V by 5 bases and J by 4 bases, and 12 bases separated the two germline ends. Germline V gene data show CDR1 as SGHTA and CDR2 as FQGTGA. CDR3 sequence reads: CASSLGASYEQYF. The CDR3 nucleotides read TGTGCCAGCAGCCTGGGGGCCTCTTACGAGCAGTACTTC.

The rearrangement links TRBV18 to TRBJ1-5; 9 bases are shared with TRBD1. CDR3 length: 13 amino acids. V shed 6 bases, J shed 9 bases, and the junction held 6 bases outside the gene matches. CDR1 KGHSH and CDR2 LQKENI come from the germline V gene. This CDR3 is CASSRDRDPPQHF. The CDR3 DNA sequence: TGTGCCAGCTCCCGGGACAGGGACCCGCCCCAGCATTTT.

This clone was picked up a small number of times. J is TRBJ2-1 and V is TRBV7-9; 9 positions match TRBD2. V lost 3 bases and J lost 8; bases outside the gene matches: 11. Germline CDR1 SEHNR, CDR2 FQNEAQ (reference sequence). The CDR3 is 16 residues long. The CDR3 bases are TGTGCCAGCAGCTTGGCTTGGACTAGCGAGCACTATGAGCAGTTCTTC. Residues: CASSLAWTSEHYEQFF.

This clone was seen only a few times. The J gene is TRBJ1-1, the V gene TRBV4-2, with TRBD1 as a possible D gene (5 bases). With 4 bases removed from V and 4 bases from J, the gap between germline ends came to 10 bases. The germline V gene encodes CDR1 LGHNA and CDR2 YNFKEQ. This CDR3 has 13 residues. The chain's CDR3 is CASSRGVGTEAFF. The DNA of the CDR3 is TGTGCCAGCAGCCGGGGGGTCGGCACTGAAGCTTTCTTT.

This chain joins TRBV7-9 and TRBJ2-3; no definite D call. The CDR3 spans 12 residues. Germline CDR1 reads SEHNR; CDR2 reads FQNEAQ (reference sequence). Trimming shortened V by 8 bases and J by 4 bases, and 10 bases separated the two germline ends. DNA for the CDR3: TGTGCCAGCTCCCTCTCCCCAGATACGCAGTATTTT. Protein: CASSLSPDTQYF.

The chain uses TRBV2 and TRBJ2-4, with D unclear. The ends were cut back, 11 bases at V and 2 bases at J, with 13 bases in the middle. Germline loops: CDR1 SNHLY, CDR2 FYNNEI. The CDR3 is 13 residues long. CDR3 residues: CASGRFPKNIQYF. In DNA, the CDR3 is TGTGCCTCCGGACGCTTTCCCAAAAACATTCAGTACTTC. Together with reference TRBV2 and TRBJ2-4, the CDR3 gives the full variable domain: EPEVTQTPSHQVTQMGQEVILRCVPISNHLYFYWYRQILGQKVEFLVSFYNNEISEKSEIFDDQFSVERPDGSNFTLKIRSTKLEDSAMYFCASGRFPKNIQYFGAGTRLSVL.

A note on this clone: Different DNA sequences within this sample yield the same CDR3. The chain is built from TRBV28 and TRBJ2-3, with D uncertain. The CDR3 is 12 amino acids. V lost 2 bases and J 6 bases, leaving 6 bases between the germline ends. The germline CDR1 and CDR2 sequences are MDHEN and SYDVKM. The CDR3 region is CASSLVGDTQYF. The CDR3 region has the DNA TGTGCCAGCAGTTTAGTGGGGGATACGCAGTATTTT.

The rearrangement links TRBV5-1 to TRBJ1-2, with TRBD1 identical over 8 bases. V lost 4 bases, J lost 6 bases, and 2 bases stayed unmatched. Looked up from germline, CDR1 is SGHRS and CDR2 is YFSETQ. This CDR3 spans 12 amino acids. The CDR3 spells CASSRTGNGYTF. As DNA, the CDR3 is TGCGCCAGCAGCAGGACAGGGAATGGCTACACCTTC.

This clone was counted a few times. This rearrangement joins TRBV19 to TRBJ2-2; D might be TRBD1 (6 bases). Trimming left V 2 bases short and J 7 bases short, with 17 bases between. CDR3 length equals 16 residues. Looked up from germline, CDR1 is LNHDA and CDR2 is SQIVND (reference sequence). CDR3 protein: CASSIRGSGSGGELFF. CDR3 nucleotide sequence: TGTGCCAGTAGTATAAGGGGGAGCGGTTCTGGCGGGGAGCTGTTTTTT.

This clone was observed a few times. V usage is TRBV7-3 and J usage is TRBJ1-3; D is ambiguous. The CDR3 runs to 14 residues. CDR1 is SGHTA and CDR2 is FQGTGA in the germline V gene. V lost 4 bases, J lost 0 bases, and 7 bases lay in between. As DNA, the CDR3 is TGTGCCAGCAGCTCCGGTGGCTCTGGAAACACCATATATTTT. As protein: CASSSGGSGNTIYF. Filled out from reference TRBV7-3 and TRBJ1-3, the complete variable domain reads GAGVSQTPSNKVTEKGKYVELRCDPISGHTALYWYRQSLGQGPEFLIYFQGTGAADDSGLPNDRFFAVRPEGSVSTLKIQRTERGDSAVYLCASSSGGSGNTIYFGEGSWLTVV.

There are a few counts of this clone. V usage is TRBV30 and J usage is TRBJ2-1; D not resolved. V was shortened by 0 bases and J by 7 bases, with 7 bases between the two germline ends. Germline V gene sequence: CDR1 GTSNPN, CDR2 SVGIG (reference sequence). This CDR3 has 12 amino acids. CDR3 coding DNA: TGTGCCTGGAGTGTACGATCAAATGAGCAGTTCTTC. Protein sequence: CAWSVRSNEQFF.

The chain uses TRBV5-4 and TRBJ2-5, with D perhaps TRBD2 (6 bases). CDR1 is SGHNT and CDR2 is YYREEE in the germline V gene (reference sequence). This CDR3 comprises 16 residues. The V and J ends lost 1 base and 5 bases respectively, with 18 bases between them. The CDR3 region has the DNA TGTGCCAGCAGCTTGATGGGGGGAGGCCCCTCCGAGACCCAGTACTTC. This translates into CASSLMGGGPSETQYF.

This chain uses TRBV9 with TRBJ1-1; D is unclear. The CDR3 spans 13 residues. V shed 0 bases and J shed 5 bases, with 8 bases lying between them. Germline assignment: CDR1 SGDLS and CDR2 YYNGEE. Written as DNA, the CDR3 is TGTGCCAGCAGCGTAGACGGGAGAACTGAAGCTTTCTTT. Translation gives CASSVDGRTEAFF. Supplemented by reference TRBV9 and TRBJ1-1, the full variable domain reads DSGVTQTPKHLITATGQRVTLRCSPRSGDLSVYWYQQSLDQGLQFLIQYYNGEERAKGNILERFSAQQFPDLHSELNLSSLELGDSALYFCASSVDGRTEAFFGQGTRLTVV.

This clone appeared a few times. The chain has TRBV11-2 and TRBJ1-2; TRBD1 aligns across 8 bases. CDR1 is SGHAT and CDR2 is FQNNGV in the germline V gene. This CDR3 has 15 amino acids. Trimming cost V 5 bases and J 4 bases; bases outside gene matches: 9. The CDR3 coding sequence is TGTGCCAGCAGCCAAGACAGGGGCTCGAGCTATGGCTACACCTTC. Protein sequence: CASSQDRGSSYGYTF.

This clone has a handful of counts. The chain couples TRBV6-1 to TRBJ2-3, with 7 positions matching TRBD2. With 0 bases clipped from V and 8 bases from J, the junction kept 5 bases outside the gene matches. The CDR3 runs 14 residues. Germline values: CDR1 MNHNS, CDR2 SASEGT. The CDR3 protein is CASSEASGLGTQYF. The CDR3 nucleotides read TGTGCCAGCAGTGAAGCCTCTGGACTAGGTACGCAGTATTTT.

There are a few counts of this clone. The chain joins TRBV5-1 to TRBJ2-5, with a possible D match to TRBD1 (6 bases). Germline V gene sequence: CDR1 SGHRS, CDR2 YFSETQ. Trimming stripped 4 bases from V and 1 base from J, with 14 bases between. The CDR3 loop spans 15 amino acids. The CDR3 DNA is TGCGCCAGCAGCGGCCGAAGGGGGATCCAAGAGACCCAGTACTTC. Residues: CASSGRRGIQETQYF. Complete variable domain (other parts from reference TRBV5-1 and TRBJ2-5): KAGVTQTPRYLIKTRGQQVTLSCSPISGHRSVSWYQQTPGQGLQFLFEYFSETQRNKGNFPGRFSGRQFSNSRSEMNVSTLELGDSALYLCASSGRRGIQETQYFGPGTRLLVL.

V usage is TRBV4-1 and J usage is TRBJ2-5; weak D call: TRBD1 (6 bases). From germline, CDR1 is MGHRA and CDR2 YSYEKL. V was clipped by 4 bases and J by 3 bases, with 12 bases between them. The CDR3 runs to 14 residues. CDR3 sequence (DNA): TGCGCCAGCAGCCTAGACAGGATCGAAGAGACCCAGTACTTC. This codes for CASSLDRIEETQYF.

The gene calls are TRBV30 and TRBJ2-7; D remains unclear. Germline V lookup: CDR1 GTSNPN, CDR2 SVGIG (reference sequence). With 0 bases removed from V and 6 bases from J, the gap between germline ends came to 12 bases. The CDR3 has 13 amino acids. CDR3 bases: TGTGCCTGGAGTGTAGAGGCGGCAGGCGAGCAGTACTTC. This gives the protein CAWSVEAAGEQYF.